These 25 T cell receptor beta chains were sequenced from one sample in a study of shared clonotypes between healthy human individuals. Repertoires were generated with immunoSEQ multiplex PCR, while TCRdb's copy carries only in-frame clones and drops some. The sample records hundreds of thousands of clones, 90% to 97% being singletons. As defined, naive CD8 cells were CD45RO-negative and positively selected for CCR7, with terminally differentiated effector memory CD45RA+ cells excluded. Sample: naive CD8+ T cells sorted from blood. The receptors come from a woman younger than 45 in good health.

The chain links TRBV27 to TRBJ2-7, with a tentative D call TRBD2 (5 bases). CDR1 is MNHEY and CDR2 is SMNVEV in the germline V gene (reference sequence). The CDR3 covers 14 residues. V shed 6 bases and J shed 2 bases, with 14 bases lying between them. The CDR3 bases are TGTGCCAGCAGCCCGGGATCCAACCCCTACGAGCAGTACTTC. Its protein product is CASSPGSNPYEQYF.

The chain uses TRBV9 and TRBJ2-2, with 12 bases aligning to TRBD2. The germline V gene encodes CDR1 SGDLS and CDR2 YYNGEE. The V and J ends lost 9 bases and 0 bases, in that order; junction bases with no gene match: 12. The CDR3 is made up of 18 amino acids. The CDR3 is CANGTTSGRSANTGELFF. The CDR3 bases are TGTGCCAACGGGACGACTAGCGGGAGATCCGCGAACACCGGGGAGCTGTTTTTT.

The rearrangement joins TRBV10-2 to TRBJ2-2; 7 positions agree with TRBD2. This CDR3 comprises 22 residues. The V and J ends lost 3 bases and 3 bases, in that order; junction bases with no gene match: 25. CDR1 WSHSY and CDR2 SAAADI come from the germline V gene. In nucleotides, the CDR3 is TGCGCCAGCAGTGAAGCCCCGGTCGTCTGGACTAGTAAATCTAAGGACACCGGGGAGCTGTTTTTT. It yields the protein CASSEAPVVWTSKSKDTGELFF.

The CDR3 DNA is TGTGCCAGCAGCCCAACCAGCAGGACGGGTTACACTGAAGCTTTCTTT. Amino acids: CASSPTSRTGYTEAFF. The chain links TRBV4-2 to TRBJ1-1, with D unclear. The CDR3 is 16 amino acids. Trimming removed 4 bases at V and 3 bases at J, with 18 bases between. CDR1 is LGHNA, CDR2 YNFKEQ, per germline.

The chain is built from TRBV10-3 and TRBJ2-7, with no clear D. The length of the CDR3 is 11 residues. Per the germline V gene, CDR1 is ENHRY and CDR2 is SYGVKD. V was clipped by 11 bases and J by 3 bases, with 11 bases between them. In DNA, the CDR3 is TGTGCCTCATCCCCAGGCTACGAGCAGTACTTC. It encodes CASSPGYEQYF.

V gene TRBV6-5 combines with J gene TRBJ2-7; D possibly uses TRBD1 or TRBD2 (5 bases each). V lost 10 bases, J lost 4 bases, and 23 bases lay in between. Germline lookup yields CDR1 MNHEY and CDR2 SVGAGI. The CDR3 totals 15 residues. CDR3 DNA: TGTGCCACCTCGGGACCAAAGCTAAATCTTTACGAGCAGTACTTC. Translating it yields CATSGPKLNLYEQYF.

V gene TRBV30 combines with J gene TRBJ2-1; 12 bases map to TRBD2. Trimming at V came to 6 bases and at J to 6 bases, leaving 18 bases not matched to a gene. The CDR3 spans 18 residues. Per the germline V gene, CDR1 is GTSNPN and CDR2 is SVGIG (reference sequence). CDR3 residues: CACYGWPSGRASGNEQFF. The CDR3 DNA is TGTGCCTGCTACGGCTGGCCTAGCGGGAGGGCCTCGGGCAATGAGCAGTTCTTC.

The chain has TRBV27 and TRBJ2-3; 8 bases match TRBD2. Germline values: CDR1 MNHEY, CDR2 SMNVEV (reference sequence). The length of the CDR3 is 15 residues. V was clipped by 5 bases and J by 2 bases; unmatched bases: 6. This chain's CDR3 is CASSKGLATTDTQYF. As DNA, the CDR3 is TGTGCCAGCAGTAAAGGACTAGCCACCACAGATACGCAGTATTTT.

The CDR3 spells CASSFTSGTTYNEQFF. In DNA form, the CDR3 reads TGTGCCAGCAGTTTTACTTCCGGGACAACATACAATGAGCAGTTCTTC. The chain is built from TRBV2 and TRBJ2-1; D possibly corresponds to TRBD1 (6 bases). Trimming took 5 bases from V and 4 from J, leaving 18 bases between them. CDR3 length: 16 amino acids. The germline CDR1 and CDR2 sequences are SNHLY and FYNNEI.

This chain uses TRBV27 with TRBJ1-4; TRBD1 aligns across 8 bases. Germline CDR1 MNHEY, CDR2 SMNVEV (reference sequence). J was trimmed by 8 bases and V by 6 bases; bases with no gene match: 8. The CDR3 covers 14 residues. This chain's CDR3 is CASSQTGAGEKLFF. The DNA for the CDR3 is TGTGCCAGCAGCCAGACAGGGGCGGGAGAAAAACTGTTTTTT.

The chain carries TRBV20-1 and TRBJ1-1; TRBD1 might be the D (6 bases). With 3 bases removed from V and 8 bases from J, the gap between germline ends came to 10 bases. Germline assignment: CDR1 DFQATT and CDR2 SNEGSKA (reference sequence). The CDR3 extends over 11 amino acids. CDR3 sequence reads: CSARGGAEAFF. DNA of the CDR3: TGCAGTGCTAGGGGGGGGGCCGAAGCTTTCTTT.

This clone appeared a single time. The chain combines TRBV4-1 with TRBJ1-1, with 8 bases lining up with TRBD1. CDR3 length: 13 amino acids. The germline V gene encodes CDR1 MGHRA and CDR2 YSYEKL. With V trimmed by 1 base and J by 6 bases, 1 base remained unmatched. CDR3 sequence reads: CASSQVQGAEAFF. Written as DNA, the CDR3 is TGCGCCAGCAGCCAAGTACAGGGGGCTGAAGCTTTCTTT.

The V call is TRBV28, the J call TRBJ1-5; D unresolved. The CDR3 runs 14 residues. Per the germline V gene, CDR1 is MDHEN and CDR2 is SYDVKM. With 3 bases removed from V and 2 bases from J, the gap between germline ends came to 8 bases. CDR3 sequence (DNA): TGTGCCAGCAGTTTCTCATGGGGCAATCAGCCCCAGCATTTT. Translation gives CASSFSWGNQPQHF.

For this clone: The same CDR3 also results from other DNA sequences found in this sample. The gene calls are TRBV28 and TRBJ2-7, with no clear D. V lost 3 bases, J lost 5 bases, and 5 bases lay in between. Germline V CDR1 and CDR2: MDHEN, SYDVKM. The CDR3 is made up of 11 amino acids. The CDR3 DNA is TGTGCCAGCAGTTTGTCCAACGAGCAGTACTTC. Translation gives CASSLSNEQYF.

The chain couples TRBV28 to TRBJ2-7, with 10 positions matching TRBD1. Germline values: CDR1 MDHEN, CDR2 SYDVKM. CDR3 length: 18 residues. The ends lost 5 bases at V and 0 bases at J; junction bases unmatched: 13. This chain's CDR3 is CASSTWDRTGGSSYEQYF. The CDR3 DNA reads as TGTGCCAGCAGTACCTGGGACCGGACAGGGGGTAGCTCCTACGAGCAGTACTTC.

This clone was recorded only once. The V and J genes are TRBV4-1 and TRBJ1-2; TRBD1 is a possible D gene (6 bases). Deletions cut 2 bases from V and 2 bases from J, with 12 bases between. Germline V CDR1 and CDR2: MGHRA, YSYEKL. CDR3 length: 15 residues. The CDR3 protein is CASSQSRTENYGYTF. Here the CDR3 DNA reads TGCGCCAGCAGCCAATCAAGGACAGAGAACTATGGCTACACCTTC.

CDR3 amino acids: CASREVAGGSEKLFF. In DNA, the CDR3 is TGTGCCAGCAGAGAAGTGGCCGGCGGGAGTGAAAAACTGTTTTTT. The chain combines TRBV27 with TRBJ1-4; D is unresolved. V lost 6 bases and J lost 7, with 18 bases in between. Germline V CDR1 and CDR2: MNHEY, SMNVEV (reference sequence). The CDR3 loop spans 15 amino acids.

This chain connects TRBV9 to TRBJ2-1, with 8 positions matching TRBD2. Germline V gene sequence: CDR1 SGDLS, CDR2 YYNGEE. The CDR3 extends over 16 amino acids. Germline trimming cut 0 bases from V and 6 bases from J; bases unmatched to any gene: 8. This chain's CDR3 is CASSVEMTGGSNEQFF. In DNA form, the CDR3 reads TGTGCCAGCAGCGTAGAGATGACGGGAGGGAGCAATGAGCAGTTCTTC.

This clone appeared a single time. The chain has TRBV27 and TRBJ2-7; unclear D gene. The length of the CDR3 is 14 residues. Trimming shortened V by 5 bases and J by 0 bases, and 11 bases separated the two germline ends. Germline-derived CDR1 and CDR2 are MNHEY and SMNVEV (reference sequence). The CDR3 bases are TGTGCCAGCAGTCCGCACAACCCCTCCTACGAGCAGTACTTC. Its protein product is CASSPHNPSYEQYF.

This chain uses TRBV29-1 with TRBJ1-2; 7 bases fit TRBD1. The V and J ends lost 3 bases and 4 bases, in that order; junction bases with no gene match: 5. There are 13 residues in the CDR3. The V gene's germline CDR1 is SQVTM and CDR2 ANQGSEA. CDR3 loop: CSVEAGGTYGYTF. The CDR3 region has the DNA TGCAGCGTTGAGGCAGGGGGGACCTATGGCTACACCTTC.

This chain joins TRBV7-9 and TRBJ2-1, with D possibly being TRBD2 (6 bases). CDR3 length: 13 amino acids. Trimming took 5 bases from V and 3 from J, leaving 8 bases between them. Germline V lookup: CDR1 SEHNR, CDR2 FQNEAQ (reference sequence). The CDR3 sequence: CASSTTSYNEQFF. The CDR3 DNA sequence: TGTGCCAGCAGCACGACTAGCTACAATGAGCAGTTCTTC.

V usage is TRBV6-5 and J usage is TRBJ1-5, with D perhaps matching TRBD1 (6 bases). The V end was cut by 6 bases, the J end by 3 bases, with 12 bases between. Germline assignment: CDR1 MNHEY and CDR2 SVGAGI. The CDR3 is made up of 14 amino acids. CDR3 nucleotide sequence: TGTGCCAGCAGCTCGACAGGAGACAATCAGCCCCAGCATTTT. Amino acids: CASSSTGDNQPQHF.

The chain couples TRBV5-4 to TRBJ1-2; D may be TRBD1 (6 bases). This CDR3 is 14 amino acids long. Trimming left V 4 bases short and J 4 bases short, with 14 bases between. CDR1 and CDR2 (germline): SGHNT, YYREEE (reference sequence). The DNA of the CDR3 is TGTGCCAGCAGCCTACTGACAGGTACCTATGGCTACACCTTC. This encodes CASSLLTGTYGYTF.

As concerns this clone: This same CDR3 is encoded by further DNA sequences in the sample. The chain links TRBV27 to TRBJ2-7; either TRBD1 or TRBD2 may fit D (5 bases each). This CDR3 has 13 residues. CDR1 and CDR2 from the germline V gene are MNHEY and SMNVEV (reference sequence). Trimming took off 4 bases at V and 2 bases at J, with 9 bases between the two ends. CDR3 nucleotides: TGTGCCAGCAGTTCGGGACCACCCTACGAGCAGTACTTC. Translating gives CASSSGPPYEQYF.

The chain combines TRBV19 with TRBJ2-7, with D possibly matching TRBD1 (7 bases). Germline values: CDR1 LNHDA, CDR2 SQIVND (reference sequence). The CDR3 consists of 14 residues. Trimming cost V 4 bases and J 3 bases, with 13 bases left between them. Here the CDR3 DNA reads TGTGCCAGTAGTAGCGGAGGGGGCGGCTACGAGCAGTACTTC. Encoded protein: CASSSGGGGYEQYF.